A selection of T cell receptor beta chains follows, all from one sample in a study of T cell responses to AZD1222 COVID-19 vaccine. Generated by immunoSEQ multiplex PCR, the TCRdb table keeps only in-frame clones and is missing some. The repertoire has more than 110,000 clones, around 92% of them found once; the top ten carry around 3.5%. Sequencing was performed on peripheral blood, taken 28 days after the second AZD1222 dose. These receptors all stem from an adult who received the AZD1222 COVID-19 vaccine. The CDR3 runs from the conserved cysteine through the conserved F or W.

V: TRBV7-2
J: TRBJ1-1
CDR3: CASSLVGLNTEAFF

V: TRBV3-1/TRBV3-2
J: TRBJ1-1
CDR3: CASSHILDPTEAFF

V: TRBV7-9
J: TRBJ1-2
CDR3: CASSLSGDRVYGYTF

V: TRBV19
J: TRBJ2-7
CDR3: CASSKGLAGTLNEQYF

V: TRBV19
J: TRBJ1-1
CDR3: CASRARGRANLLNTEAFF

V: TRBV5-4
J: TRBJ1-1
CDR3: CASSRGTSSNTEAFF

V: TRBV2
J: TRBJ2-1
CDR3: CASTPRLAGGVNEQFF

V: TRBV7-9
J: TRBJ2-5
CDR3: CASSSAEETQYF

V: TRBV14
J: TRBJ1-2
CDR3: CASSQSTGYHGYTF

V: TRBV7-2
J: TRBJ2-5
CDR3: CASRKGIPVQETQYF

V: TRBV19
J: TRBJ1-4
CDR3: CASSNSGTGGTNEKLFF

V: TRBV6-1
J: TRBJ2-2
CDR3: CASSELSGAIGTGELFF

V: TRBV20-1
J: TRBJ1-4
CDR3: CSASGEAEKLFF

V: TRBV5-4
J: TRBJ2-1
CDR3: CASTKGTSVDNEQFF

V: TRBV30
J: TRBJ1-2
CDR3: CAWRDDGNYGYTF

V: TRBV27
J: TRBJ2-7
CDR3: CASSLSSGSIYEQYF

V: TRBV7-6
J: TRBJ2-3
CDR3: CASSDTGTSGDTQYF

V: TRBV7-2
J: TRBJ2-7
CDR3: CASSPLAGPYEQYF

V: TRBV14
J: TRBJ1-2
CDR3: CASSQDFGTGVGYTF

V: TRBV28
J: TRBJ1-2
CDR3: CASSLPGADGYTF

V: TRBV7-9
J: TRBJ2-3
CDR3: CASSLARDSDTQYF

V: TRBV6-5
J: TRBJ2-7
CDR3: CASKMGQAYEQYF

V: TRBV5-6
J: TRBJ2-3
CDR3: CASSPLVGTDTQYF

V: TRBV21-1
J: TRBJ2-2
CDR3: CAFMSPNTGELFF

V: TRBV28
J: TRBJ1-1
CDR3: CASSGQGLTPNTEAFF

V: TRBV5-1
J: TRBJ2-5
CDR3: CASSLNTDRARETQYF